Each of the 31 T cell receptor beta chains below was sequenced from the same sample in a study of OX40 agonist ivuxolimab in advanced cancers. Measured with immunoSEQ multiplex PCR; TCRdb has only the in-frame clones, and not every one. The sample contains 65,000 to 90,000 clones, around 90% of which appear only once. The sample in question was CD4+ or CD8+ T cells sorted from blood, obtained in a trial of the OX40 agonist ivuxolimab. These receptors all come from an adult with an advanced solid tumor such as melanoma, head and neck, liver or kidney cancer.

The table lists this clone with a few counts. This sequence joins TRBV19 and TRBJ2-1; D is possibly TRBD2 (5 bases). The CDR3 runs to 14 residues. Trimming stripped 1 base from V and 5 bases from J, with 9 bases between. Germline CDR1 reads LNHDA; CDR2 reads SQIVND (reference sequence). The CDR3 DNA reads TGTGCCAGTAGTATAGCGGGGATTAACAATGAGCAGTTCTTC. Protein product: CASSIAGINNEQFF.

The V call is TRBV6-5, the J call TRBJ1-4; no reliable D call. CDR1 is MNHEY, CDR2 SVGAGI, per germline. V lost 2 bases and J 0 bases, leaving 10 bases between the germline ends. There are 16 residues in the CDR3. The CDR3 DNA reads as TGTGCCAGCAGTTACCGGCCCAGACCAACTAATGAAAAACTGTTTTTT. This gives the protein CASSYRPRPTNEKLFF.

The chain uses TRBV7-9 and TRBJ1-6, with D unresolved. CDR3 length: 15 amino acids. Trimming removed 3 bases from V and 7 bases from J, with 13 bases in between. Germline loops: CDR1 SEHNR, CDR2 FQNEAQ (reference sequence). The CDR3 here is CASSFFGPRNSPLHF. The CDR3, as DNA: TGTGCCAGCAGCTTCTTCGGACCGAGAAATTCACCCCTCCACTTT. The full variable domain, in which reference TRBV7-9 and TRBJ1-6 provide the parts outside the CDR3, is DTGVSQNPRHKITKRGQNVTFRCDPISEHNRLYWYRQTLGQGPEFLTYFQNEAQLEKSRLLSDRFSAERPKGSFSTLEIQRTEQGDSAMYLCASSFFGPRNSPLHFGNGTRLTVT.

The chain links TRBV5-8 to TRBJ2-7, with 7 positions matching TRBD1. Germline V CDR1 and CDR2: SGHTS, YDEGEE. This CDR3 is built from 11 residues. J was trimmed by 7 bases and V by 5 bases; bases with no gene match: 3. The CDR3 loop is CASRAGGEQYF. The CDR3 DNA is TGTGCCAGCAGGGCAGGGGGAGAGCAGTACTTC.

This clone was seen a handful of times. V gene TRBV28 combines with J gene TRBJ2-6, with D unresolved. Germline values: CDR1 MDHEN, CDR2 SYDVKM. The V end was cut by 4 bases, the J end by 0 bases, with 7 bases between. The CDR3 contains 15 residues. DNA of the CDR3: TGTGCCAGCAGTTCTACAGTCTCTGGGGCCAACGTCCTGACTTTC. Protein: CASSSTVSGANVLTF.

This chain links TRBV10-3 with TRBJ1-1; D not certain. CDR1 and CDR2 (germline): ENHRY, SYGVKD. This CDR3 comprises 15 residues. Trimming removed 3 bases at V and 4 bases at J, with 15 bases between. CDR3 coding DNA: TGTGCCATCAGTGATTTGTCTAAAGCGGTCACTGAAGCTTTCTTT. It is translated as CAISDLSKAVTEAFF.

The J gene is TRBJ2-1, the V gene TRBV29-1; no reliable D call. Trimming took 5 bases from V and 6 from J, leaving 8 bases between them. This CDR3 comprises 11 residues. Looked up from germline, CDR1 is SQVTM and CDR2 is ANQGSEA. CDR3 protein: CSVTELNEQFF. CDR3 nucleotide sequence: TGCAGCGTTACTGAACTCAATGAGCAGTTCTTC.

V and J are TRBV19 and TRBJ2-1; 7 nucleotides line up with TRBD1. J was trimmed by 4 bases and V by 10 bases; bases with no gene match: 13. The CDR3 covers 15 residues. Per the germline V gene, CDR1 is LNHDA and CDR2 is SQIVND (reference sequence). The DNA for the CDR3 is TGTGCCACCCGCCCCCCCGGGACAGCTTACAATGAGCAGTTCTTC. This sequence encodes CATRPPGTAYNEQFF.

This chain connects TRBV7-3 to TRBJ1-1, with TRBD1 as a possible D gene (6 bases). CDR3 size: 16 residues. Looked up from germline, CDR1 is SGHTA and CDR2 is FQGTGA. V gave up 2 bases and J gave up 1 base, with 14 bases separating them. In nucleotides, the CDR3 is TGTGCCAGCAGCTTATGGGGGAGCAGGGGGAACACTGAAGCTTTCTTT. This encodes CASSLWGSRGNTEAFF.

DNA for the CDR3: TGTGCCAGCAGTCCCCGGGACAGGGGAATCGAGCAGTACTTC. Protein: CASSPRDRGIEQYF. V and J are TRBV6-1 and TRBJ2-7; 10 nucleotides line up with TRBD1. V trimming: 5 bases; J trimming: 6 bases; junction bases outside the gene matches: 7. The germline V gene encodes CDR1 MNHNS and CDR2 SASEGT. The CDR3 covers 14 residues.

This sequence joins TRBV7-9 and TRBJ2-1; 13 bases map to TRBD2. The CDR3 is made up of 15 amino acids. The germline V gene encodes CDR1 SEHNR and CDR2 FQNEAQ (reference sequence). After removal of 5 bases from V and 12 bases from J, the junction contained 10 bases not matched to a gene. CDR3 DNA: TGTGCCAGCAGCCCGGGACTAGCGGGGCGTTGGGGGCAGTTCTTC. It encodes CASSPGLAGRWGQFF.

This sequence joins TRBV2 and TRBJ1-3, with TRBD1 as a possible D gene (6 bases). Germline lookup yields CDR1 SNHLY and CDR2 FYNNEI. Trimming took off 5 bases at V and 2 bases at J, with 13 bases between the two ends. The CDR3 runs to 15 residues. The chain's CDR3 is CASSYQQGTGNTIYF. In DNA form, the CDR3 reads TGTGCCAGCAGTTACCAACAGGGTACTGGAAACACCATATATTTT.

The chain carries TRBV27 and TRBJ2-4, with a tentative D call TRBD1 (5 bases). Germline-derived CDR1 and CDR2 are MNHEY and SMNVEV (reference sequence). The V gene lost 2 bases and the J gene lost 3 bases, with 8 bases spanning the gap. CDR3 length: 14 residues. CDR3 amino acids: CASSLQGGKNIQYF. The CDR3 DNA follows: TGTGCCAGCAGTTTACAGGGTGGCAAAAACATTCAGTACTTC.

This clone was seen once. J is TRBJ2-2 and V is TRBV4-3; 12 bases are a match to TRBD2. Germline loops: CDR1 LGHNA, CDR2 YSLEER. The CDR3 has 17 amino acids. V was pared by 4 bases and J by 4 bases, with 7 bases of the junction left unmatched. This CDR3 reads CASSPRELAGGTGELFF. The CDR3 nucleotides read TGCGCCAGCAGCCCGAGAGAACTAGCGGGAGGCACCGGGGAGCTGTTTTTT.

The rearrangement links TRBV5-1 to TRBJ2-3; possible D gene TRBD1, 5 bases. The CDR3 is 16 amino acids. V lost 4 bases, J lost 0 bases, and 15 bases lay in between. Germline CDR1 and CDR2: SGHRS and YFSETQ. The CDR3 here is CASSPEGAFSTDTQYF. CDR3 nucleotide sequence: TGCGCCAGCAGCCCCGAAGGGGCATTTAGCACAGATACGCAGTATTTT.

The chain carries TRBV7-2 and TRBJ2-3; D gene unclear. The V end lost 2 bases, the J end lost 1 base, and 10 bases lay between the germline ends. This CDR3 region has 15 residues. Per germline, CDR1 SGHTA and CDR2 FQGNSA. CDR3 nucleotides: TGTGCCAGCAGCTTATTTTCGGGCCGCACAGATACGCAGTATTTT. Amino acids: CASSLFSGRTDTQYF. Full variable domain (missing parts from reference TRBV7-2 and TRBJ2-3): GAGVSQSPSNKVTEKGKDVELRCDPISGHTALYWYRQSLGQGLEFLIYFQGNSAPDKSGLPSDRFSAERTGGSVSTLTIQRTQQEDSAVYLCASSLFSGRTDTQYFGPGTRLTVL.

This rearrangement joins TRBV6-1 to TRBJ1-1, with 11 bases aligning to TRBD1. Unmatched junction bases numbered 10, after V lost 6 bases and J lost 7 bases. Germline CDR1 MNHNS, CDR2 SASEGT. This CDR3 is 15 amino acids long. DNA for the CDR3: TGTGCCAGCAGCCGACCCGGGACAGGGGGTGGTGAAGCTTTCTTT. As protein: CASSRPGTGGGEAFF.

The chain recombines TRBV7-2 with TRBJ1-5; D remains unclear. V was shortened by 3 bases and J by 3 bases, with 3 bases between the two germline ends. The CDR3 contains 12 residues. Germline values: CDR1 SGHTA, CDR2 FQGNSA. CDR3 DNA sequence: TGTGCCAGCAGCTTTGACAATCAGCCCCAGCATTTT. It encodes CASSFDNQPQHF.

The chain links TRBV5-4 to TRBJ1-2; no firm D call. The V gene lost 2 bases and the J gene lost 0 bases, with 8 bases spanning the gap. Per germline, CDR1 SGHNT and CDR2 YYREEE (reference sequence). The CDR3 has 14 amino acids. In DNA, the CDR3 is TGTGCCAGCAGCTTTGGCAGGACTAACTATGGCTACACCTTC. It codes for CASSFGRTNYGYTF.

The CDR3 is CAWSGLQGAYGYTF. The CDR3 DNA is TGTGCCTGGAGTGGACTACAGGGGGCCTATGGCTACACCTTC. The rearrangement joins TRBV30 to TRBJ1-2; 9 bases are a match to TRBD1. Germline CDR1 is GTSNPN and CDR2 is SVGIG (reference sequence). The CDR3 is 14 amino acids. With V trimmed by 1 base and J by 4 bases, 4 bases remained unmatched.

This clone occurred once. V and J are TRBV9 and TRBJ1-4; D gene uncertain. The V gene's germline CDR1 is SGDLS and CDR2 YYNGEE. V was clipped by 4 bases and J by 7 bases, with 17 bases between them. The CDR3 runs 15 residues. The CDR3 is CASSSTTTGFEKLFF. CDR3 in DNA: TGTGCCAGCAGCTCTACCACGACGGGGTTTGAAAAACTGTTTTTT.

The rearrangement uses TRBV19 and TRBJ1-2; D unclear. The CDR3 has 15 residues. The V gene lost 7 bases and the J gene lost 3 bases, with 18 bases spanning the gap. From germline, CDR1 is LNHDA and CDR2 SQIVND (reference sequence). The CDR3 bases are TGTGCCAGTACCCCCGATCCCCGTCGGTACTATGGCTACACCTTC. Protein sequence: CASTPDPRRYYGYTF. Variable domain in full (rest from reference TRBV19 and TRBJ1-2): DGGITQSPKYLFRKEGQNVTLSCEQNLNHDAMYWYRQDPGQGLRLIYYSQIVNDFQKGDIAEGYSVSREKKESFPLTVTSAQKNPTAFYLCASTPDPRRYYGYTFGSGTRLTVV.

This clone was seen a single time. J is TRBJ2-7 and V is TRBV21-1; the table names TRBD2, a call not compared with the DNA. TRBV21-1 is a recognized pseudogene. The CDR3 covers 16 residues. This CDR3 is CASSKGPGTSGYEQYF. The DNA for the CDR3 is TGTGCCAGCAGCAAAGGCCCCGGGACTAGCGGATACGAGCAGTACTTC.

The chain links TRBV6-6 to TRBJ2-7; D gene uncertain. Germline V CDR1 and CDR2: MNHNY, SVGAGI (reference sequence). V was cut by 8 bases and J by 4 bases, with 15 bases left in between. This CDR3 has 13 residues. CDR3 in amino acids: CASVQDLRYEQYF. CDR3 bases: TGTGCCAGCGTGCAGGACCTTAGGTACGAGCAGTACTTC.

The CDR3 nucleotides are TGTGCCAGCAGCGTCCTCGACACCGGGGAGCTGTTTTTT. Translating it yields CASSVLDTGELFF. The chain carries TRBV9 and TRBJ2-2; D unresolved. The CDR3 extends over 13 amino acids. V lost 2 bases and J 3 bases, leaving 5 bases between the germline ends. Germline values: CDR1 SGDLS, CDR2 YYNGEE.

In its sample, this clone was seen once. The rearrangement joins TRBV11-2 to TRBJ2-1, with D possibly TRBD2 on 5 matching bases. The CDR3 spans 14 residues. Trimming cost V 5 bases and J 1 base, with 9 bases left between them. Germline-derived CDR1 and CDR2 are SGHAT and FQNNGV. The CDR3 coding sequence is TGTGCCAGCAGCCTACTAGGGTCCTACAATGAGCAGTTCTTC. Translation: CASSLLGSYNEQFF.

V and J are TRBV5-1 and TRBJ1-1; D not certain. This CDR3 comprises 12 residues. V lost 1 base to trimming and J lost 4 bases, with 5 bases between them. CDR1 is SGHRS, CDR2 YFSETQ, per germline. In DNA, the CDR3 is TGCGCCAGCAGCTTGTTCGGCACTGAAGCTTTCTTT. Translated, it gives CASSLFGTEAFF. Based on the CDR3 plus reference TRBV5-1 and TRBJ1-1, the full variable domain is KAGVTQTPRYLIKTRGQQVTLSCSPISGHRSVSWYQQTPGQGLQFLFEYFSETQRNKGNFPGRFSGRQFSNSRSEMNVSTLELGDSALYLCASSLFGTEAFFGQGTRLTVV.

The V gene is TRBV1, the J gene TRBJ2-1; TRBD2 reflects the table's D call only, with no check against the DNA. TRBV1 is designated a pseudogene. The CDR3 loop spans 16 amino acids. CDR3 region: CTSSTGLAEAYNEQFF. The CDR3 region has the DNA TGCACCAGCAGCACGGGACTAGCGGAAGCCTACAATGAGCAGTTCTTC.

In this sample, this clone turned up once. CDR3 DNA sequence: TGCAGCGTTGAGAGGGGGTCGGGAATGGACAATGAGCAGTTCTTC. Its translation is CSVERGSGMDNEQFF. V usage is TRBV29-1 and J usage is TRBJ2-1; tentative D call: TRBD1 (6 bases). Trimming left V 3 bases short and J 5 bases short, with 17 bases between. The germline CDR1 and CDR2 sequences are SQVTM and ANQGSEA. The CDR3 is made up of 15 amino acids.

This chain connects TRBV10-3 to TRBJ2-7; D is undetermined. Trimming removed 4 bases at V and 3 bases at J, with 10 bases between. There are 13 residues in the CDR3. Looked up from germline, CDR1 is ENHRY and CDR2 is SYGVKD. The CDR3 here is CAISGRLVYEQYF. CDR3 DNA sequence: TGTGCCATCAGTGGGAGATTAGTCTACGAGCAGTACTTC.

V usage is TRBV2 and J usage is TRBJ1-4, with D possibly TRBD1 on 6 matching bases. There are 14 residues in the CDR3. The V gene's germline CDR1 is SNHLY and CDR2 FYNNEI. Trimming pared 10 bases from V and 0 bases from J, leaving 12 bases between. CDR3 sequence reads: CATKGGATNEKLFF. The CDR3 nucleotides are TGTGCCACAAAGGGGGGGGCAACTAATGAAAAACTGTTTTTT.